This T cell receptor beta chain originates from a study of Ad26.COV2.S vaccination and SARS-CoV-2 variants. For the study at large: Ad26.COV2.S arm of COV1001 included the donor. The study's findings and limits: Compared with placebo recipients, vaccine recipients had higher spike-specific TCR breadth.

Assay used: immunoSEQ multiplex PCR; TCRdb lists only in-frame clones, some missing. In the table there are fewer than 400,000 clones, 70% to 90% of which are singletons. Treatment specified: around 19 received Ad26.COV2.S at low or high dose, single or two shots; a few received placebo; per-sample allocation not given. Repertoires come from day 63 after the first vaccine or placebo injection. Comments on this clone: The antigen is undetermined.

The CDR3 is 14 amino acids. Trimming cost V 0 bases and J 0 bases, with 6 bases left between them. Germline V gene data show CDR1 as LGHNA and CDR2 as YNFKEQ. The source material was peripheral blood, sampled in a trial of Ad26.COV2.S vaccine versus placebo. The sequence came from a person between 18 and 59 years old who received the Ad26.COV2.S COVID-19 vaccine or a placebo. The rearrangement links TRBV4-2 to TRBJ2-7, with D unresolved. CDR3 amino acids: CASSQEGISYEQYF. CDR3 bases: TGTGCCAGCAGCCAAGAGGGGATCTCCTACGAGCAGTACTTC.